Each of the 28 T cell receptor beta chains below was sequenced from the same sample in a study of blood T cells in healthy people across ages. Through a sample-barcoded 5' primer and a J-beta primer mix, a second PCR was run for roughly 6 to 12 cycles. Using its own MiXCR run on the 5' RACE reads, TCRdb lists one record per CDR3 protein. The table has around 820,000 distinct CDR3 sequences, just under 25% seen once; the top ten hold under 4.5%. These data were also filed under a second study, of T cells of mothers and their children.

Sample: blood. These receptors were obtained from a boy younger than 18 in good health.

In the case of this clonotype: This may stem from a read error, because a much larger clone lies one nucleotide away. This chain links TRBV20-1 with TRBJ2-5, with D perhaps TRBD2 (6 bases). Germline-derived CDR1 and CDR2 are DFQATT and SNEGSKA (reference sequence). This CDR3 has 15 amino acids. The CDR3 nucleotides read TGCAGTGCTAGACTGGCCGGACTACTCCAAGAGACCCAGCACTTC. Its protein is CSARLAGLLQETQHF.

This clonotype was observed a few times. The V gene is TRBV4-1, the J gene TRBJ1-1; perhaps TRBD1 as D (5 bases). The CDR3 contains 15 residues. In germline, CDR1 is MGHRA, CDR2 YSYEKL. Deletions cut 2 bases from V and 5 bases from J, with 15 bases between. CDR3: CASSQTGTVRTEAFF. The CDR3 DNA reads TGCGCCAGCAGCCAAACCGGGACGGTGAGAACTGAAGCTTTCTTT.

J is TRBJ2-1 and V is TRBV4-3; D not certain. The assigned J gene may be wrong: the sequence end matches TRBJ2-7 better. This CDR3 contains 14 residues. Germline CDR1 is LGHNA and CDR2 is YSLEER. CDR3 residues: CASSQDLGQNEQYF. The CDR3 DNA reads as TGCGCCAGCAGCCAAGATCTCGGGCAAAACGAGCAGTACTTC.

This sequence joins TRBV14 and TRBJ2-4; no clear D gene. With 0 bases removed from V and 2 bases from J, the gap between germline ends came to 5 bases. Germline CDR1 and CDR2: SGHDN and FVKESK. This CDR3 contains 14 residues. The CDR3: CASSQDSTKNIQYF. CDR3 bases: TGTGCCAGCAGCCAAGATTCCACCAAAAACATTCAGTACTTC.

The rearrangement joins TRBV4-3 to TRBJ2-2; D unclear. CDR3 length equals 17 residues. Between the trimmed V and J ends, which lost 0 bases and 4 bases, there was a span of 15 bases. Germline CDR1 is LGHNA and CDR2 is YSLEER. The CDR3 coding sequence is TGCGCCAGCAGCCAAGAGGACCCGGGCACCGCCACCGGGGAGCTGTTTTTT. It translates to CASSQEDPGTATGELFF.

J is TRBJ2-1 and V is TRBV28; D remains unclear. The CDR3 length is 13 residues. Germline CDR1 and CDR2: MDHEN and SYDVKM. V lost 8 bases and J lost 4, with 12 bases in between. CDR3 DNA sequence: TGTGCCAGCTGGTCAGGCGTTTACAATGAGCAGTTCTTC. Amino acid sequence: CASWSGVYNEQFF.

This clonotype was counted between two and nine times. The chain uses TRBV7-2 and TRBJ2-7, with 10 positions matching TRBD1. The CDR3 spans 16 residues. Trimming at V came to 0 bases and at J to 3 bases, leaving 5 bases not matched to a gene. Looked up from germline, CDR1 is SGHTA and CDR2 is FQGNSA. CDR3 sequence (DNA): TGTGCCAGCAGCTTAGCGCCCGGGACAGGGGTCTACGAGCAGTACTTC. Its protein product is CASSLAPGTGVYEQYF.

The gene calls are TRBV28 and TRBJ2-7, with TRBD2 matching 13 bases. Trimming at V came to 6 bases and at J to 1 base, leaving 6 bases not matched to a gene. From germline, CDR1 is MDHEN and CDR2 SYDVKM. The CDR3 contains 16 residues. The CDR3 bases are TGTGCCAGCAGCATACCGGGACTAGCGGGATCCTACGAGCAGTACTTC. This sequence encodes CASSIPGLAGSYEQYF.

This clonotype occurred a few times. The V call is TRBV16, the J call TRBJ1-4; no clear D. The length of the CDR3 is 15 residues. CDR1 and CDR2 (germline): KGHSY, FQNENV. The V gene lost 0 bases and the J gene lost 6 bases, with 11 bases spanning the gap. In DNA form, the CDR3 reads TGTGCCAGCAGCCAATCGTCGGTAGGGTATGAAAAACTGTTTTTT. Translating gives CASSQSSVGYEKLFF.

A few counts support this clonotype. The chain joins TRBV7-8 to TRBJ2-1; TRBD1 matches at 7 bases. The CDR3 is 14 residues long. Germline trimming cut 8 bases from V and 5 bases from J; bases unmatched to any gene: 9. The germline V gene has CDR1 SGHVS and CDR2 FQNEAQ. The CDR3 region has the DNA TGTGCCAGCTCCCCGGGACAGAATAACAATGAGCAGTTCTTC. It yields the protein CASSPGQNNNEQFF.

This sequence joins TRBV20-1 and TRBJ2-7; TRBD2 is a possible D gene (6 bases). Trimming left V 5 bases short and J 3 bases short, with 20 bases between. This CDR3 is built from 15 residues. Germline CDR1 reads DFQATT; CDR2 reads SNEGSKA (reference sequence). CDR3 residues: CSAGSRGPSVYEQYF. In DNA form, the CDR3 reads TGCAGTGCTGGTTCGCGGGGCCCCTCGGTCTACGAGCAGTACTTC.

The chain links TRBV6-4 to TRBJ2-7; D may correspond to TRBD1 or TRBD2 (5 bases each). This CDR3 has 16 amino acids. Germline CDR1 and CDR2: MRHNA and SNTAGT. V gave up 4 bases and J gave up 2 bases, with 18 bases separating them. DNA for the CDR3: TGTGCCAGCAGTGGCTTGGGACGGCTAGGAACCTACGAGCAGTACTTC. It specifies CASSGLGRLGTYEQYF.

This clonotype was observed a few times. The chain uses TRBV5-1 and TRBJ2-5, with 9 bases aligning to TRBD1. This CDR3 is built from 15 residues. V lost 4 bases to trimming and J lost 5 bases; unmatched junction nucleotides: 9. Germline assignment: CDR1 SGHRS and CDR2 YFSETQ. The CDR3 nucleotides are TGCGCCAGCAGCCTAGGGGACAGGGTCGGGGAGACCCAGTACTTC. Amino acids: CASSLGDRVGETQYF.

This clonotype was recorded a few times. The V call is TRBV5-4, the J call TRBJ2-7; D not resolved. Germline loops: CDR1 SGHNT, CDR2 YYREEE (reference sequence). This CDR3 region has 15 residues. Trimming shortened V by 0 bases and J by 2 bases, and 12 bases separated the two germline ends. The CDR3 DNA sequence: TGTGCCAGCAGCTTGGAATCCGGAACGGCCTACGAGCAGTACTTC. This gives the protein CASSLESGTAYEQYF.

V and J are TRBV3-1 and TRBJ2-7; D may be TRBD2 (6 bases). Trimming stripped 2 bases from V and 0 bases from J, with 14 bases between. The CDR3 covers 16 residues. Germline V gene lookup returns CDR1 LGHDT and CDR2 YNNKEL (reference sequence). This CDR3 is CASSQLSGATSYEQYF. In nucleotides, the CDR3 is TGTGCCAGCAGCCAACTTAGCGGAGCTACCTCCTACGAGCAGTACTTC.

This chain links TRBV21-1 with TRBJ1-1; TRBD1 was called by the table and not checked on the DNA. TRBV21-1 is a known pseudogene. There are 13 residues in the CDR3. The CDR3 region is CASSDRGQTEAFF. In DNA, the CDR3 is TGTGCCAGCAGTGACAGGGGGCAGACTGAAGCTTTCTTT.

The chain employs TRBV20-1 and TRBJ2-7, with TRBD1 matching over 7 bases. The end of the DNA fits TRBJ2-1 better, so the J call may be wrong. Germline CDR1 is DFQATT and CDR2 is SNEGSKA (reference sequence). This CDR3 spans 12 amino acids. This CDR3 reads CSARGDRQQQFF. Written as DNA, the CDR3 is TGCAGTGCTAGGGGGGACAGACAGCAGCAGTTCTTC.

The CDR3 DNA reads as TGTGCCAGCAGTTTCCCCGGGACAGGCTTCTCTGGGGCCAACGTCCTGACTTTC. This gives the protein CASSFPGTGFSGANVLTF. This chain connects TRBV28 to TRBJ2-6; 8 nucleotides match TRBD1. This CDR3 region has 18 residues. Germline lookup yields CDR1 MDHEN and CDR2 SYDVKM. The V gene end was trimmed by 3 bases and the J gene end by 0 bases; junction bases not matched to a gene: 7.

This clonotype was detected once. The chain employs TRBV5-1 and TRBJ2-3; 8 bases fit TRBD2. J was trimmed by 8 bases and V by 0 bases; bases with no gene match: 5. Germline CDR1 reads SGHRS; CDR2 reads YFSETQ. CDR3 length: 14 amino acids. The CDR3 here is CASSLVSGSPTQYF. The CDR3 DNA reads TGCGCCAGCAGCTTGGTGAGCGGGAGTCCTACGCAGTATTTT.

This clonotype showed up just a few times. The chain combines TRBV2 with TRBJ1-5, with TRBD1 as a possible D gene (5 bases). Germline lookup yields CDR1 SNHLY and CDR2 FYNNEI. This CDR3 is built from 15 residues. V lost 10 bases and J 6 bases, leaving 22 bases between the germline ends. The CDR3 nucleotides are TGTGCCACCAGGGCCGGGGTCTCGGGATTTCAGCCCCAGCATTTT. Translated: CATRAGVSGFQPQHF.

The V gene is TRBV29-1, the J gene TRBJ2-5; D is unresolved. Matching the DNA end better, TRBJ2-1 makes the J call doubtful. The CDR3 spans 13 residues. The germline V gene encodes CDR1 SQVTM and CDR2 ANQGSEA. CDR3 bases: TGCAGCGTTGAAGATATGGGATTCAATGAGCAGTTCTTC. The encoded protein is CSVEDMGFNEQFF.

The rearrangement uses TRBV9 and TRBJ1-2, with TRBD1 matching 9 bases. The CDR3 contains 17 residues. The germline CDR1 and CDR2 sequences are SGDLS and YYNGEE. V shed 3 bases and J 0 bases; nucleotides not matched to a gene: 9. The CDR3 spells CASSAGMTGGSNYGYTF. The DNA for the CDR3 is TGTGCCAGCAGCGCCGGGATGACAGGGGGTTCTAACTATGGCTACACCTTC.

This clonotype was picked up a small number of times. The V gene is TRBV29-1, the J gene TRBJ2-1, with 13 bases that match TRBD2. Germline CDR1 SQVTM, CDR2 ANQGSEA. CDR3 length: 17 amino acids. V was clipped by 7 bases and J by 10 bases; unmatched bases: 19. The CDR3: CSAGPLLTSGGANEQFF. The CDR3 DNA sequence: TGCAGCGCCGGGCCGTTGTTAACTAGCGGGGGGGCCAACGAGCAGTTCTTC.

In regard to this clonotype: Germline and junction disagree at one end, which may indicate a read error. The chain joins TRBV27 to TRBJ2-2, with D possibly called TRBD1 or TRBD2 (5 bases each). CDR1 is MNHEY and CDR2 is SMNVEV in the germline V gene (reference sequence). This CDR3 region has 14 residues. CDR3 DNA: TGTACCAGCAGCGTGGGACGGAGCACCGGGGAGCTGTTTTTT. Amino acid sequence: CTSSVGRSTGELFF.

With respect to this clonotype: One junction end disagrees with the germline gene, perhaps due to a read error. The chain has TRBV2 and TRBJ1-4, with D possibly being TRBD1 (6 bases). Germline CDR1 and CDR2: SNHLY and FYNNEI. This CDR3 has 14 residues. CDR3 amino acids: CAGSETGFHEKLFF. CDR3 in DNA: TGTGCCGGCAGTGAAACAGGGTTTCATGAAAAACTGTTTTTT.

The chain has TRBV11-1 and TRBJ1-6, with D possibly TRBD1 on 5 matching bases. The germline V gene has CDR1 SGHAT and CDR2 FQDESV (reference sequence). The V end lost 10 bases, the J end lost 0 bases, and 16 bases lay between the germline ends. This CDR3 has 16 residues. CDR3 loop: CATAPRGSSYNSPLHF. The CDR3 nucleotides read TGTGCCACCGCGCCGAGGGGAAGCTCCTATAATTCACCCCTCCACTTT.

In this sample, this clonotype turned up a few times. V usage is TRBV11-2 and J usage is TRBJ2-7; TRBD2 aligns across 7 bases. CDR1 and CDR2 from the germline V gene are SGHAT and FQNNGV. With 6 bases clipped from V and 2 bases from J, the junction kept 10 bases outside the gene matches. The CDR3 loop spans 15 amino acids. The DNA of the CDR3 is TGTGCCAGCAGGGGCGGGCTAGCGGAACCCTACGAGCAGTACTTC. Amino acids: CASRGGLAEPYEQYF.

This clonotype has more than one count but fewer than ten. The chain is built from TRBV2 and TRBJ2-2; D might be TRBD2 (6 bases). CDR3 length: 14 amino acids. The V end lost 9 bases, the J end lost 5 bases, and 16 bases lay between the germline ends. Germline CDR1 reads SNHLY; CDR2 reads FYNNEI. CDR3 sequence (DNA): TGTGCCAGTAGAATAGCGGAGGGGACCGGGGAGCTGTTTTTT. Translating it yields CASRIAEGTGELFF.